These 19 T cell receptor beta chains were sequenced from one sample in a study of blood T cell repertoires in COVID-19. Repertoires were generated with immunoSEQ multiplex PCR, while TCRdb's copy carries only in-frame clones and drops some. The sample has some 82,000 clones, 91% seen once. Sequenced material: peripheral blood. Receptors were obtained from a woman aged 45-60 years in a cohort sampled during active COVID-19.

This chain joins TRBV7-9 and TRBJ2-3, with a weak D call TRBD2 (6 bases). The CDR3 runs 15 residues. The germline gives CDR1 SEHNR, CDR2 FQNEAQ (reference sequence). With 8 bases removed from V and 4 bases from J, the gap between germline ends came to 19 bases. The chain's CDR3 is CASDFIPGEADTQYF. CDR3 nucleotides: TGTGCCAGCGATTTCATCCCGGGAGAAGCAGATACGCAGTATTTT.

The CDR3 region is CASSPGGSGANVLTF. Here the CDR3 DNA reads TGCGCCAGCAGCCCCGGCGGATCTGGGGCCAACGTCCTGACTTTC. The chain joins TRBV5-1 to TRBJ2-6, with D uncertain. Trimming removed 4 bases from V and 1 base from J, with 9 bases in between. The CDR3 is 15 amino acids. Germline V gives CDR1 SGHRS, CDR2 YFSETQ. Supplemented by reference TRBV5-1 and TRBJ2-6, the full variable domain reads KAGVTQTPRYLIKTRGQQVTLSCSPISGHRSVSWYQQTPGQGLQFLFEYFSETQRNKGNFPGRFSGRQFSNSRSEMNVSTLELGDSALYLCASSPGGSGANVLTFGAGSRLTVL.

V is TRBV5-6 and J is TRBJ2-7, with D perhaps TRBD2 (5 bases). The germline gives CDR1 SGHDT, CDR2 YYEEEE. CDR3 length: 13 amino acids. V lost 2 bases and J 0 bases, leaving 6 bases between the germline ends. The CDR3 spells CASSFRGSYEQYF. CDR3 DNA: TGTGCCAGCAGCTTCCGGGGCTCCTACGAGCAGTACTTC. Drawing the rest from reference TRBV5-6 and TRBJ2-7, the complete variable domain is DAGVTQSPTHLIKTRGQQVTLRCSPKSGHDTVSWYQQALGQGPQFIFQYYEEEERQRGNFPDRFSGHQFPNYSSELNVNALLLGDSALYLCASSFRGSYEQYFGPGTRLTVT.

The rearrangement joins TRBV15 to TRBJ2-7, with D maybe TRBD2 (5 bases). Per the germline V gene, CDR1 is LNHNV and CDR2 is YYDKDF (reference sequence). The ends were cut back, 0 bases at V and 6 bases at J, with 12 bases in the middle. The CDR3 has 14 amino acids. This chain's CDR3 is CATSRDTAAGEQYF. The CDR3 nucleotides are TGTGCCACCAGCAGAGATACAGCCGCGGGCGAGCAGTACTTC.

This clone turned up a few times. This chain links TRBV27 with TRBJ2-1, with 8 bases matching TRBD2. CDR3 length: 16 amino acids. Germline V gives CDR1 MNHEY, CDR2 SMNVEV (reference sequence). V was pared by 6 bases and J by 12 bases, with 19 bases of the junction left unmatched. The CDR3 loop is CASSLRRGGSVQPQFF. The CDR3 DNA follows: TGTGCCAGCAGCCTCCGACGCGGGGGGTCTGTGCAGCCGCAGTTCTTC.

The J gene is TRBJ2-2, the V gene TRBV3-1 (or the pseudogene TRBV3-2), with 8 bases matching TRBD2. The junction had 18 bases not matched to a gene; V was cut back by 5 bases and J by 7 bases. This CDR3 spans 18 amino acids. Per the germline V gene, CDR1 is LGHDT and CDR2 is YNNKEL (reference sequence). DNA for the CDR3: TGTGCCAGCAGCTCCCTGTCGGCGGGCGGGGGGATTGACGGGGAGCTGTTTTTT. This translates into CASSSLSAGGGIDGELFF.

J is TRBJ2-3 and V is TRBV2, with TRBD1 identical over 9 bases. The trim removed 10 bases at V and 0 bases at J, leaving 5 bases unmatched. The length of the CDR3 is 14 residues. The germline V gene encodes CDR1 SNHLY and CDR2 FYNNEI. CDR3 in amino acids: CATKGTGSTDTQYF. In nucleotides, the CDR3 is TGTGCCACGAAAGGGACAGGGAGCACAGATACGCAGTATTTT.

The chain combines TRBV28 with TRBJ2-5, with D perhaps TRBD2 (6 bases). Per the germline V gene, CDR1 is MDHEN and CDR2 is SYDVKM. With 3 bases removed from V and 7 bases from J, the gap between germline ends came to 15 bases. The CDR3 has 14 amino acids. The CDR3 nucleotides are TGTGCCAGCAGTTTCGTCCTGGAGGGAGGGACCCAGTACTTC. It codes for CASSFVLEGGTQYF.

This clone was found once. The chain recombines TRBV7-3 with TRBJ2-7; TRBD2 matches 12 bases. Trimming cost V 1 base and J 4 bases; bases outside gene matches: 20. The CDR3 contains 21 residues. CDR1 is SGHTA and CDR2 is FQGTGA in the germline V gene. For the CDR3, the DNA is TGTGCCAGCAGCTTAAGAGCGCTAGCGGGGGGGCCACAACCCCAACCATACGAGCAGTACTTC. This sequence encodes CASSLRALAGGPQPQPYEQYF.

Comment on this clone: Germline is not matched at one junction end, which may reflect a read error. The chain joins TRBV7-7 to TRBJ2-5, with D possibly being TRBD2 (7 bases). The CDR3 extends over 11 amino acids. From germline, CDR1 is SSHAT and CDR2 FNYEAQ (reference sequence). The chain's CDR3 is CASSLGGAQYF. CDR3 nucleotide sequence: TGTGCTAGCAGCTTAGGGGGGGCCCAGTACTTC. Variable domain in full (rest from reference TRBV7-7 and TRBJ2-5): GAGVSQSPRYKVTKRGQDVTLRCDPISSHATLYWYQQALGQGPEFLTYFNYEAQPDKSGLPSDRFSAERPEGSISTLTIQRTEQRDSAMYRCASSLGGAQYFGPGTRLLVL.

V and J are TRBV6-5 and TRBJ2-6; possibly TRBD1 for D (5 bases). The V and J ends lost 10 bases and 1 base respectively, with 8 bases between them. CDR1 and CDR2 from the germline V gene are MNHEY and SVGAGI. The CDR3 consists of 13 residues. CDR3 in amino acids: CAIGQSGANVLTF. The CDR3 nucleotides are TGTGCCATTGGACAATCTGGGGCCAACGTCCTGACTTTC.

The chain carries TRBV5-6 and TRBJ2-5; D gene ambiguous. The CDR3 loop spans 13 amino acids. Trimming removed 4 bases at V and 6 bases at J, with 13 bases between. Germline V gene data show CDR1 as SGHDT and CDR2 as YYEEEE. The CDR3 here is CASSQQTRQTQYF. The CDR3 DNA reads as TGTGCCAGCAGCCAACAGACCCGGCAGACCCAGTACTTC.

J is TRBJ2-7 and V is TRBV7-9; no firm D call. The CDR3 is 10 residues long. V lost 1 base, J lost 9 bases, and 4 bases lay in between. CDR1 is SEHNR and CDR2 is FQNEAQ in the germline V gene (reference sequence). CDR3 region: CASSLDRQYF. In DNA form, the CDR3 reads TGTGCCAGCAGCTTAGATCGGCAGTACTTC. The variable domain in full, completed from reference TRBV7-9 and TRBJ2-7, reads DTGVSQNPRHKITKRGQNVTFRCDPISEHNRLYWYRQTLGQGPEFLTYFQNEAQLEKSRLLSDRFSAERPKGSFSTLEIQRTEQGDSAMYLCASSLDRQYFGPGTRLTVT.

CDR3 in amino acids: CASAGQGYTEAFF. DNA for the CDR3: TGTGCCTCAGCGGGACAGGGTTACACTGAAGCTTTCTTT. The chain combines TRBV19 with TRBJ1-1, with 9 bases aligning to TRBD1. The CDR3 contains 13 residues. The V gene's germline CDR1 is LNHDA and CDR2 SQIVND (reference sequence). After removal of 11 bases from V and 3 bases from J, the junction contained 7 bases not matched to a gene.

The rearrangement joins TRBV3-1 (or the pseudogene TRBV3-2) to TRBJ2-2; D is possibly TRBD2 (6 bases). The CDR3 is 16 amino acids. From germline, CDR1 is LGHDT and CDR2 YNNKEL (reference sequence). Trimming cost V 6 bases and J 4 bases, with 18 bases left between them. Written as DNA, the CDR3 is TGTGCCAGCAGGACGAGTTGGGGGGTCGGCACCGGGGAGCTGTTTTTT. It is translated as CASRTSWGVGTGELFF.

The V gene is TRBV19, the J gene TRBJ2-1; 8 nucleotides match TRBD2. After removal of 4 bases from V and 4 bases from J, the junction contained 9 bases not matched to a gene. CDR1 is LNHDA and CDR2 is SQIVND in the germline V gene (reference sequence). The CDR3 consists of 16 residues. CDR3 region: CASSTRAGVPYNEQFF. The DNA of the CDR3 is TGTGCCAGTAGTACCAGAGCGGGAGTTCCATACAATGAGCAGTTCTTC. Combining the CDR3 with reference TRBV19 and TRBJ2-1 gives the whole variable domain DGGITQSPKYLFRKEGQNVTLSCEQNLNHDAMYWYRQDPGQGLRLIYYSQIVNDFQKGDIAEGYSVSREKKESFPLTVTSAQKNPTAFYLCASSTRAGVPYNEQFFGPGTRLTVL.

The chain couples TRBV27 to TRBJ1-1; D gene unclear. CDR1 is MNHEY and CDR2 is SMNVEV in the germline V gene (reference sequence). The CDR3 runs to 13 residues. V was cut by 6 bases and J by 5 bases, with 13 bases left in between. The CDR3 region is CASRRDVRTEAFF. CDR3 nucleotides: TGTGCCAGCAGACGGGATGTAAGGACTGAAGCTTTCTTT.

V and J are TRBV5-4 and TRBJ2-6, with TRBD1 as a possible D gene (5 bases). The CDR3 runs to 11 residues. Deletions cut 4 bases from V and 16 bases from J, with 12 bases between. Germline CDR1 is SGHNT and CDR2 is YYREEE (reference sequence). The CDR3 nucleotides read TGTGCCAGCAGCCAAACAGGCTTACTGACTTTC. Protein: CASSQTGLLTF. Filled out from reference TRBV5-4 and TRBJ2-6, the complete variable domain reads ETGVTQSPTHLIKTRGQQVTLRCSSQSGHNTVSWYQQALGQGPQFIFQYYREEENGRGNFPPRFSGLQFPNYSSELNVNALELDDSALYLCASSQTGLLTFGAGSRLTVL.

V usage is TRBV2 and J usage is TRBJ2-5; a possible D gene is TRBD1 (5 bases). V dropped 7 bases and J dropped 0 bases, with 18 bases sitting between them. The germline CDR1 and CDR2 sequences are SNHLY and FYNNEI. This CDR3 region has 16 residues. CDR3 DNA sequence: TGTGCCAGCACTGACCGAGGACAACCTTACCAAGAGACCCAGTACTTC. Translation: CASTDRGQPYQETQYF.